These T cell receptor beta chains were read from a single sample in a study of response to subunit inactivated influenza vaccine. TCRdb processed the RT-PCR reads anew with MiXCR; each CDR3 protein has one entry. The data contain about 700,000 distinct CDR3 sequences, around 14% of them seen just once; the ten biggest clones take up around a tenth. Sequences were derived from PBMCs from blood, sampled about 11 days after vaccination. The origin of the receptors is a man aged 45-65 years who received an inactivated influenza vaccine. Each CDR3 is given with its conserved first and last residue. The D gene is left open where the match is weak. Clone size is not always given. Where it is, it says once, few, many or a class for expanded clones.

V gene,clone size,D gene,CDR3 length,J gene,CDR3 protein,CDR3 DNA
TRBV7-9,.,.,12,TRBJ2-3,CASSPARDTQYF,TGTGCCAGCAGCCCGGCTAGGGATACGCAGTATTTT
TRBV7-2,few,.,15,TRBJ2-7,CASSNEASSSYEQYF,TGTGCCAGCAGCAACGAGGCTTCCAGCTCCTACGAGCAGTACTTC
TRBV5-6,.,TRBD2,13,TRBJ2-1,CASSLTSGNEQFF,TGTGCCAGCAGCTTAACTAGCGGTAATGAGCAGTTCTTC
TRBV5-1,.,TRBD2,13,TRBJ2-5,CATRESDSETQYF,TGCGCCACGCGGGAGTCGGATTCAGAGACCCAGTACTTC
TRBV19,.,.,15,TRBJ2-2,CASSLGGPITGELFF,TGTGCCAGTAGTCTGGGCGGACCCATTACCGGGGAGCTGTTTTTT
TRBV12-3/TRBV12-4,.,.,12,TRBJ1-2,CASSGTRRGYTF,TGTGCCAGCAGTGGGACTAGAAGAGGCTACACCTTC
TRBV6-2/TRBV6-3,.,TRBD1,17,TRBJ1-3,CASRSGTGPSSGNTIYF,TGTGCCAGCAGATCCGGGACAGGGCCCAGCTCTGGAAACACCATATATTTT
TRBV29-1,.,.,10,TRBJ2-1,CSAGGAEQFF,TGCAGCGCTGGGGGCGCTGAGCAGTTCTTC
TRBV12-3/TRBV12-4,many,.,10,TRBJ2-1,CASSRERQFF,TGTGCCAGCTCGAGGGAAAGGCAGTTCTTC
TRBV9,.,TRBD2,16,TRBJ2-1,CASSVRGLAGTDEQFF,TGTGCCAGCAGCGTAAGGGGGCTAGCGGGAACCGATGAGCAGTTCTTC
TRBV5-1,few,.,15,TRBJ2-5,CASPPARQPQETQYF,TGCGCCAGCCCCCCTGCGCGGCAGCCACAAGAGACCCAGTACTTC
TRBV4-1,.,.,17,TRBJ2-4,CASSQPIRGLAKNIQYF,TGCGCCAGCAGCCAACCCATTAGGGGTCTAGCCAAAAACATTCAGTACTTC
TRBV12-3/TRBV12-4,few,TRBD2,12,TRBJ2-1,CASRSGRNEQFF,TGTGCCAGCAGGAGCGGGAGGAATGAGCAGTTCTTC
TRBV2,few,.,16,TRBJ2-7,CASSQARGGGSYEQYF,TGTGCCAGCAGCCAAGCAAGGGGGGGAGGCAGCTACGAGCAGTACTTC
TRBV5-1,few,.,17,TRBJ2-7,CASSLVEGGTPSYEQYF,TGCGCCAGCAGCTTGGTGGAAGGGGGTACACCCTCCTACGAGCAGTACTTC
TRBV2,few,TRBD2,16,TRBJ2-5,CASSGGLAGKQETQYF,TGTGCCAGCAGTGGGGGACTAGCGGGAAAACAAGAGACCCAGTACTTC
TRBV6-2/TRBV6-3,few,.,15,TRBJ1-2,CASSLLRGRNYGYTF,TGTGCCAGCAGCCTACTCAGGGGACGTAACTATGGCTACACCTTC
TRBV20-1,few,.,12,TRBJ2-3,CSGGFPPDTQYF,TGCAGTGGGGGGTTCCCACCAGATACGCAGTATTTT
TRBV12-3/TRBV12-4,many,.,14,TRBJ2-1,CASSLGLQRIEQFF,TGTGCCAGCAGTTTAGGCCTCCAGCGTATTGAGCAGTTCTTC
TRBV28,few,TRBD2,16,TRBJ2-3,CASSLWAGGRTDTQYF,TGTGCCAGCAGTTTATGGGCGGGAGGGCGCACAGATACGCAGTATTTT
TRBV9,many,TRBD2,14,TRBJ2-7,CASSPGTSFYEQYF,TGTGCCAGCAGCCCCGGGACTAGCTTTTACGAGCAGTACTTC
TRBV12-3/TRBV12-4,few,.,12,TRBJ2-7,CASSLPVGEQYF,TGTGCCAGCAGTTTACCTGTGGGCGAGCAGTACTTC
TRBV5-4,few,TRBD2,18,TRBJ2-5,CASSSGTSGRRSQETQYF,TGTGCCAGCAGCTCCGGTACTAGCGGGAGGCGTTCCCAAGAGACCCAGTACTTC
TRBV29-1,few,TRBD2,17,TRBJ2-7,CSVMGLAGEGGVYEQYF,TGCAGCGTTATGGGGCTAGCGGGAGAAGGAGGGGTCTACGAGCAGTACTTC
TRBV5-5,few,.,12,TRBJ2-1,CASSLMGIEQFF,TGTGCCAGCAGCTTAATGGGGATTGAGCAGTTCTTC
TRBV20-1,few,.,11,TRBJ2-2,CSARGAGELFF,TGCAGTGCTAGGGGGGCCGGGGAGCTGTTTTTT
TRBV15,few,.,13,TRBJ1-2,CATSRAGDYGYTF,TGTGCCACCAGCAGAGCAGGGGACTATGGCTACACCTTC
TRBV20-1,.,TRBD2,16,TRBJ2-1,CSARDQAGGSYNEQFF,TGCAGTGCTAGAGATCAAGCGGGGGGTTCATACAATGAGCAGTTCTTC
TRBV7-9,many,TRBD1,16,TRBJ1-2,CASSRSRDRVDYGYTF,TGTGCCAGCAGCCGGTCCCGGGACAGGGTGGACTATGGCTACACCTTC
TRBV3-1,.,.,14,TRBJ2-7,CASSFQRQSYEQYF,TGTGCCAGCAGCTTTCAGAGACAGTCCTACGAGCAGTACTTC
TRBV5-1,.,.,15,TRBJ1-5,CASSISSSSNQPQHF,TGCGCCAGCAGCATCAGTTCAAGTAGCAATCAGCCCCAGCATTTT
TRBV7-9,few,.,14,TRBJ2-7,CASSWDMTSYEQYF,TGTGCCAGCAGCTGGGACATGACCTCCTACGAGCAGTACTTC
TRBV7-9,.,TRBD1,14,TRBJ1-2,CASSLETGAGGYTF,TGTGCCAGCAGCTTAGAGACAGGGGCCGGCGGCTACACCTTC
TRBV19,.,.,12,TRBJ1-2,CAANQFGYGYTF,TGTGCCGCCAACCAATTTGGATATGGCTACACCTTC
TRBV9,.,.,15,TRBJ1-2,CASSDRVDPNYGYTF,TGTGCCAGCAGCGACAGGGTAGACCCTAACTATGGCTACACCTTC
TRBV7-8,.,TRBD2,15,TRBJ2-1,CASSLGSGGGNEQFF,TGTGCCAGCAGCTTAGGTAGCGGGGGGGGTAATGAGCAGTTCTTC
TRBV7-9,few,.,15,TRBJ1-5,CASSPSGWQGQPQHF,TGTGCCAGCAGCCCATCGGGGTGGCAAGGGCAGCCCCAGCATTTT
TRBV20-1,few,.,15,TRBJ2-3,CSARTIFRDKDTQYF,TGCAGTGCTAGAACCATTTTCCGTGACAAGGATACGCAGTATTTT
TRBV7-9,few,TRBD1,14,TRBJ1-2,CASSSVRTGSGYTF,TGTGCCAGCAGCTCAGTAAGGACAGGGAGCGGCTACACCTTC
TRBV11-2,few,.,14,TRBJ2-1,CASSPRQRGNEQFF,TGTGCCAGCAGCCCCCGCCAGAGGGGCAATGAGCAGTTCTTC
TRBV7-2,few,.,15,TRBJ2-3,CASSLEWRVIDTQYF,TGTGCCAGCAGCTTAGAGTGGCGGGTTATAGATACGCAGTATTTT
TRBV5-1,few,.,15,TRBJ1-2,CASSSDDYANYGYTF,TGCGCCAGCAGCTCGGACGACTACGCTAACTATGGCTACACCTTC
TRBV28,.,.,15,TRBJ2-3,CASSTFSVATDTQYF,TGTGCCAGCAGTACCTTTAGCGTCGCCACAGATACGCAGTATTTT
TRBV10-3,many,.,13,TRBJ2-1,CAISRDHDIEQFF,TGTGCCATCAGCCGGGACCACGATATAGAGCAGTTCTTC
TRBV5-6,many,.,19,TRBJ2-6,CASSSDAQILFSGANVLTF,TGTGCCAGCAGCTCCGATGCCCAGATCCTCTTCTCTGGGGCCAACGTCCTGACTTTC
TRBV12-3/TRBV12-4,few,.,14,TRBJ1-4,CASSSRWGREKLFF,TGTGCCAGCAGTTCCCGGTGGGGGAGAGAAAAACTGTTTTTT